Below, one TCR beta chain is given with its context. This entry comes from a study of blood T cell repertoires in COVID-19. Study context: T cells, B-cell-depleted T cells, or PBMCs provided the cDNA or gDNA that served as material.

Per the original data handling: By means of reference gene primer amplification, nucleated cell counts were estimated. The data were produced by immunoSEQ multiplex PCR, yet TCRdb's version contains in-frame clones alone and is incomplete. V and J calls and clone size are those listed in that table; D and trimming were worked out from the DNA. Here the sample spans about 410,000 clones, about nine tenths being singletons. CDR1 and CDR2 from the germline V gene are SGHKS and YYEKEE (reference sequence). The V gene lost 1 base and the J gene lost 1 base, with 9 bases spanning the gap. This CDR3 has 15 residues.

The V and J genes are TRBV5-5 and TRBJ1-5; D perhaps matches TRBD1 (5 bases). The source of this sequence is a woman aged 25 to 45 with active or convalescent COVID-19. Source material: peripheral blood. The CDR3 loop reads CASSLWGESNQPQHF. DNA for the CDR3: TGTGCCAGCAGCTTGTGGGGGGAAAGCAATCAGCCCCAGCATTTT.